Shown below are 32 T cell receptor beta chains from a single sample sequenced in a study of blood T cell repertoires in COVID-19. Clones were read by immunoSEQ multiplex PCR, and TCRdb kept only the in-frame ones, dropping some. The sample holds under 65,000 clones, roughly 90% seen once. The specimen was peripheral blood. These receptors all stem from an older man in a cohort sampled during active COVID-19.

The CDR3 nucleotides are TGTGCCAGCAGCCAAGATCGGCGGGGGGCCGGGGAGCTGTTTTTT. It encodes CASSQDRRGAGELFF. The chain has TRBV3-1 (or the pseudogene TRBV3-2) and TRBJ2-2; 8 bases agree with TRBD2. Trimming cost V 0 bases and J 6 bases; bases outside gene matches: 3. Germline V gives CDR1 LGHDT, CDR2 YNNKEL (reference sequence). The CDR3 extends over 15 amino acids.

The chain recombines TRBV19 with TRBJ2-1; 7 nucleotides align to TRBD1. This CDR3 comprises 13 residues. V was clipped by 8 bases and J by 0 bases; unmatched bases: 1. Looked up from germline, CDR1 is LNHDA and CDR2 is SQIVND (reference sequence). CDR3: CASRDSSYNEQFF. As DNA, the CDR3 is TGTGCCAGTCGGGACAGCTCCTACAATGAGCAGTTCTTC.

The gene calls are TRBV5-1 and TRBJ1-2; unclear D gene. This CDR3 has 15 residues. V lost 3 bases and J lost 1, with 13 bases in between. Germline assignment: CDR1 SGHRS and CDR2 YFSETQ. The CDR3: CASSSSGFLNYGYTF. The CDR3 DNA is TGCGCCAGCAGCTCGTCGGGATTCCTTAACTATGGCTACACCTTC.

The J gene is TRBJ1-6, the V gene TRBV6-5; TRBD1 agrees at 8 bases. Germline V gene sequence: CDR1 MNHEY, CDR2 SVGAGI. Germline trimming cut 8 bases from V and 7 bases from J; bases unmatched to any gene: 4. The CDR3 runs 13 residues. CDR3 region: CASRTGNNSPLHF. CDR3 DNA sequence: TGTGCCAGCCGGACAGGGAACAATTCACCCCTCCACTTT.

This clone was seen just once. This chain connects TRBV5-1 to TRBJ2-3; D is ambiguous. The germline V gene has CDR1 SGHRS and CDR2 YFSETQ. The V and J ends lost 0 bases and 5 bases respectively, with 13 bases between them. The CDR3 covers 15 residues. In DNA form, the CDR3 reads TGCGCCAGCAGCTTGGCCTTGGTGAGAGGAGATACGCAGTATTTT. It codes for CASSLALVRGDTQYF.

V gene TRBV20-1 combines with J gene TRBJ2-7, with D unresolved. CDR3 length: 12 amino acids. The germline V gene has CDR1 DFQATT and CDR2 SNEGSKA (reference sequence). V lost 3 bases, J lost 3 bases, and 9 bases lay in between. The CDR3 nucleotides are TGCAGTGCTAGTAGGAACAGCTACGAGCAGTACTTC. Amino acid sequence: CSASRNSYEQYF.

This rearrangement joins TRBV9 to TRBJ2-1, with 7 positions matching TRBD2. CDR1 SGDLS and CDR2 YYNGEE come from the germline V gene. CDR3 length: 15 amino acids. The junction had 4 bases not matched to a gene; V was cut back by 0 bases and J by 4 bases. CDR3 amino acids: CASSVGTRTYNEQFF. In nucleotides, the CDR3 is TGTGCCAGCAGCGTAGGGACTAGAACTTACAATGAGCAGTTCTTC.

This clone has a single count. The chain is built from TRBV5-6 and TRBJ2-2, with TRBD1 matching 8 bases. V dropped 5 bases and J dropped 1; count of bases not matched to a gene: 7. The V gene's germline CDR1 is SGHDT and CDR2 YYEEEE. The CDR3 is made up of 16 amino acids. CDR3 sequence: CASRNRTGLNTGELFF. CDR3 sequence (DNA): TGTGCCAGCAGGAATCGGACAGGGCTGAACACCGGGGAGCTGTTTTTT.

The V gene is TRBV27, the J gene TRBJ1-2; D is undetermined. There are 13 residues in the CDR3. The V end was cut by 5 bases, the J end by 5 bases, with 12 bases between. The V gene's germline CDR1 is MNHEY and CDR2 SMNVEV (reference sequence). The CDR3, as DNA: TGTGCCAGCAGTATGGGAGCCATTTATGGCTACACCTTC. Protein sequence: CASSMGAIYGYTF.

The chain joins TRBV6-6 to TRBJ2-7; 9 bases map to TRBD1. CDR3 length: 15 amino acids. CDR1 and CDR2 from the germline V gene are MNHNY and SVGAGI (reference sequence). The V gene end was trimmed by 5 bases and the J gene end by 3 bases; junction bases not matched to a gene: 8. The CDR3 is CASSKDYRGRYEQYF. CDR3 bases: TGTGCCAGCAGTAAGGACTACAGGGGGCGCTACGAGCAGTACTTC.

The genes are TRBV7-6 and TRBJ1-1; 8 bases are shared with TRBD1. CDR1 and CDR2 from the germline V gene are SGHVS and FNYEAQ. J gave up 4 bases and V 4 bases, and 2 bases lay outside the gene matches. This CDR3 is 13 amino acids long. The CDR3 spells CASSYTGGTEAFF. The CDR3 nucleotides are TGTGCCAGCAGCTATACAGGGGGCACTGAAGCTTTCTTT.

CDR3 amino acids: CASSFTGANNQPQHF. DNA for the CDR3: TGTGCCAGCAGCTTCACAGGGGCGAACAATCAGCCCCAGCATTTT. The rearrangement joins TRBV5-8 to TRBJ1-5; 7 bases are a match to TRBD1. CDR1 is SGHTS and CDR2 is YDEGEE in the germline V gene. The CDR3 is 15 amino acids. J gave up 3 bases and V 2 bases, and 5 bases lay outside the gene matches.

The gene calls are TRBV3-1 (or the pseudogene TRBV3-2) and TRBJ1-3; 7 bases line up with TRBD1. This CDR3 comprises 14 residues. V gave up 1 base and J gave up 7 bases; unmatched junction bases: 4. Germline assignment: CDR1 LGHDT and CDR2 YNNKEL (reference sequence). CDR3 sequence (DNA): TGTGCCAGCAGCCAAGGACAGGGCGGTAACACCATATATTTT. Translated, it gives CASSQGQGGNTIYF.

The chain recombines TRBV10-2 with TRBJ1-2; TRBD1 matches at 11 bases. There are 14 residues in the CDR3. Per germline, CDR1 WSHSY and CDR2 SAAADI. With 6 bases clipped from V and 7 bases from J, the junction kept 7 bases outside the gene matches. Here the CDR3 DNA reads TGCGCCAGCAGCCCGGACAGGGGGCTTAGTGGCTACACCTTC. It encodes CASSPDRGLSGYTF.

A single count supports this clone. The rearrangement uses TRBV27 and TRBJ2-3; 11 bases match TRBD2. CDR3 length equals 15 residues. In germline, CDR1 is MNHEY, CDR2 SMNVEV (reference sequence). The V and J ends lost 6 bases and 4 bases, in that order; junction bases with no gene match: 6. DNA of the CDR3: TGTGCCAGCAGCATAGCGGGGGGGCCGGCAGATACGCAGTATTTT. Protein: CASSIAGGPADTQYF.

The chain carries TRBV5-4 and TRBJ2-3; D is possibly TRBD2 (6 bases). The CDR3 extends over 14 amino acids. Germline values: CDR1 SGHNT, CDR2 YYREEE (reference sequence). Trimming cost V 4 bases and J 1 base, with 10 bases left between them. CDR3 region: CASSPEGRTDTQYF. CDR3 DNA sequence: TGTGCCAGCAGCCCGGAGGGCCGCACAGATACGCAGTATTTT. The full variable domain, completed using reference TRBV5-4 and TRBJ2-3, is ETGVTQSPTHLIKTRGQQVTLRCSSQSGHNTVSWYQQALGQGPQFIFQYYREEENGRGNFPPRFSGLQFPNYSSELNVNALELDDSALYLCASSPEGRTDTQYFGPGTRLTVL.

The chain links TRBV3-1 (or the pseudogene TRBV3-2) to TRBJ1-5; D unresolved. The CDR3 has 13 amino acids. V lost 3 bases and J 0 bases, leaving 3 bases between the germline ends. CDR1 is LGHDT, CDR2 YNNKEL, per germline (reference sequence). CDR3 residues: CASSHGSNQPQHF. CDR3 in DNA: TGTGCCAGCAGCCACGGTAGCAATCAGCCCCAGCATTTT.

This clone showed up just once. The CDR3 DNA reads TGTGCCAGCAGTACAGGAAACACTGAAGCTTTCTTT. This encodes CASSTGNTEAFF. V and J are TRBV5-4 and TRBJ1-1; possible D gene TRBD1, 5 bases. The ends were cut back, 5 bases at V and 2 bases at J, with 7 bases in the middle. The CDR3 totals 12 residues. Per the germline V gene, CDR1 is SGHNT and CDR2 is YYREEE (reference sequence). Variable domain in full (rest from reference TRBV5-4 and TRBJ1-1): ETGVTQSPTHLIKTRGQQVTLRCSSQSGHNTVSWYQQALGQGPQFIFQYYREEENGRGNFPPRFSGLQFPNYSSELNVNALELDDSALYLCASSTGNTEAFFGQGTRLTVV.

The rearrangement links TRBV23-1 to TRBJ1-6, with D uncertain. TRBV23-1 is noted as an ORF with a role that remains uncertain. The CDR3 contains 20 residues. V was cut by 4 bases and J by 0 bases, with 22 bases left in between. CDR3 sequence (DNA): TGCGCCAGCAGTCCCTGCACCGGGTCGGGAGCTAGCTCCTATAATTCACCCCTCCACTTT. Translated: CASSPCTGSGASSYNSPLHF.

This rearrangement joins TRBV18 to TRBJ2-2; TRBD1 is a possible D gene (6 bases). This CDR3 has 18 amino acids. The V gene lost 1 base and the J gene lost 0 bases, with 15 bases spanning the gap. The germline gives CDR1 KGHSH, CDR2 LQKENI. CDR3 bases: TGTGCCAGCTCACCACTACGTCTACAGGGCCCGAACACCGGGGAGCTGTTTTTT. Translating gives CASSPLRLQGPNTGELFF.

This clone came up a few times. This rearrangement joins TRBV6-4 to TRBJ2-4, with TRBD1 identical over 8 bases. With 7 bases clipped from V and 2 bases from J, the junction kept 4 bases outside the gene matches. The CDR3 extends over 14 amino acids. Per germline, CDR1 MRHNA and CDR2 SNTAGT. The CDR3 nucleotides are TGTGCCAGCATCCGGACAGGGTCCAAAAACATTCAGTACTTC. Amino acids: CASIRTGSKNIQYF.

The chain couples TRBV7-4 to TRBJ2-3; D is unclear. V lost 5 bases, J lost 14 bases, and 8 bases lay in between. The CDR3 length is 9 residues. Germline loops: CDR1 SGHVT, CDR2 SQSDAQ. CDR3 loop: CASSVLSYF. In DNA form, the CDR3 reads TGTGCCAGCAGCGTCTTGTCGTATTTT.

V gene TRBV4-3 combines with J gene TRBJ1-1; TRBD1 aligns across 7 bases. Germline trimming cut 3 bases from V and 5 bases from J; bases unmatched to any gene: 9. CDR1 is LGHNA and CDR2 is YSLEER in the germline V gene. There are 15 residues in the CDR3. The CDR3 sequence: CASSHRQGGRTEAFF. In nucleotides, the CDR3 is TGCGCCAGCAGCCACCGACAGGGTGGGCGAACTGAAGCTTTCTTT.

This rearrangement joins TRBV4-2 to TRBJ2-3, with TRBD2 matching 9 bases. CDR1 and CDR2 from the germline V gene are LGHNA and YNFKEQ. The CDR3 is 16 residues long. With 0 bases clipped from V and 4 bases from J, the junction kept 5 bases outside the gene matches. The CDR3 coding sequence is TGTGCCAGCAGCCAAGATGTGACTAGCGGCTCAGATACGCAGTATTTT. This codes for CASSQDVTSGSDTQYF.

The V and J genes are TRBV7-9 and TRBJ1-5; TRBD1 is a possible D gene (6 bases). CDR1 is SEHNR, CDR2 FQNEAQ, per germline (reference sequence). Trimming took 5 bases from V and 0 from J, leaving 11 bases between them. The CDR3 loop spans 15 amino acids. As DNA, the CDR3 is TGTGCCAGCAGCCCACAGGGCGATAGCAATCAGCCCCAGCATTTT. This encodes CASSPQGDSNQPQHF.

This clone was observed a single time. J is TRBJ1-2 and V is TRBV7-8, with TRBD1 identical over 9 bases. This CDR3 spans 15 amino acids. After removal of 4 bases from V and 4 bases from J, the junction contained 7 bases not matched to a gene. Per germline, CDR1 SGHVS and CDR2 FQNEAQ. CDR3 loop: CASSSSGQGIYGYTF. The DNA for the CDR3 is TGTGCCAGCAGCTCATCGGGACAGGGAATCTATGGCTACACCTTC.

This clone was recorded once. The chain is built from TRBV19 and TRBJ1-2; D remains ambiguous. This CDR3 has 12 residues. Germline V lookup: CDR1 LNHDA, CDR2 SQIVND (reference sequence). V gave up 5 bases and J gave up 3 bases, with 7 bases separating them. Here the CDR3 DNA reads TGTGCCAGTAGTCCGTTTGACTATGGCTACACCTTC. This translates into CASSPFDYGYTF.

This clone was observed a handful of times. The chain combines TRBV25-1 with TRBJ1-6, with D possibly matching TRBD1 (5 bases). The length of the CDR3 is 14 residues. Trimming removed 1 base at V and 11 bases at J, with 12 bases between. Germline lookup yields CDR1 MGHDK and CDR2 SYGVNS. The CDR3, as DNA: TGTGCCAGCAGTGAATTCGGCAGGGCGACACCCCTCCACTTT. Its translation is CASSEFGRATPLHF.

CDR3 nucleotides: TGTGCCAGCAGCTCCTGGTTTAGCTCCTACAATGAGCAGTTCTTC. Its translation is CASSSWFSSYNEQFF. The chain recombines TRBV7-2 with TRBJ2-1; no definite D call. Germline-derived CDR1 and CDR2 are SGHTA and FQGNSA. The V end was cut by 4 bases, the J end by 0 bases, with 10 bases between. The length of the CDR3 is 15 residues.

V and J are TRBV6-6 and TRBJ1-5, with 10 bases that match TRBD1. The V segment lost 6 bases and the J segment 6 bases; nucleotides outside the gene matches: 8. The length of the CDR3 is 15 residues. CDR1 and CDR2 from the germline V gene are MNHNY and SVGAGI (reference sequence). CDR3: CASRSSGQGLQPQHF. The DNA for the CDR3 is TGTGCCAGCAGGTCCTCGGGACAGGGGCTTCAGCCCCAGCATTTT.

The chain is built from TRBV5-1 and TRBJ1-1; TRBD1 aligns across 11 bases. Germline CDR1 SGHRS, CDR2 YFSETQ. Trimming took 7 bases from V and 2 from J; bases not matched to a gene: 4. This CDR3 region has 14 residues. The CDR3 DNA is TGCGCCAGCGGCGGGACAGGGGGTAACACTGAAGCTTTCTTT. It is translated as CASGGTGGNTEAFF.

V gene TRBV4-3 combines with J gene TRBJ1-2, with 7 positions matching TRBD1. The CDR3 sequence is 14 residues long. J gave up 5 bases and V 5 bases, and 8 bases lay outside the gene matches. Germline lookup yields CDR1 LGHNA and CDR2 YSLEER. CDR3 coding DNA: TGCGCCAGCAGCTCCACAGGGGATGGGTATGGCTACACCTTC. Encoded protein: CASSSTGDGYGYTF.